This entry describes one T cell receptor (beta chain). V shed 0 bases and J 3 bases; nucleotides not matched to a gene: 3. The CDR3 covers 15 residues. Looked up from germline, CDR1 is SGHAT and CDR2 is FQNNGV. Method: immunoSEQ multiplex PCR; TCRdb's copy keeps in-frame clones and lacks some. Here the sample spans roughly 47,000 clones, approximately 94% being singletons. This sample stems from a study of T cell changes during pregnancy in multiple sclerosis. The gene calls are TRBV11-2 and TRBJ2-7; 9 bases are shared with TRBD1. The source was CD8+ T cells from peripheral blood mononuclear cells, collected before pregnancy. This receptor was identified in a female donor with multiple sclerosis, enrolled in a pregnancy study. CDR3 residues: CASSLDRDRVYEQYF. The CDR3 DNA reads TGTGCCAGCAGCTTAGATCGGGACAGGGTCTACGAGCAGTACTTC. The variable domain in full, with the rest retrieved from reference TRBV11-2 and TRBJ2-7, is EAGVAQSPRYKIIEKRQSVAFWCNPISGHATLYWYQQILGQGPKLLIQFQNNGVVDDSQLPKDRFSAERLKGVDSTLKIQPAKLEDSAVYLCASSLDRDRVYEQYFGPGTRLTVT.